This T cell receptor beta chain was obtained from a study of T-cell memory formation after mild COVID-19. The CDR3 has 14 residues. V was pared by 4 bases and J by 7 bases, with 16 bases between. Germline V gene data show CDR1 as LGHDT and CDR2 as YNNKEL (reference sequence). The sample holds a few counts of this clonotype. The antigen is undetermined. Study-level points and caveats: Clones that shrank (day 15 to 85) were balanced CD4/CD8, whereas later expanders leaned CD4+.

TCRdb used MiXCR to reprocess the 5' RACE reads, holding one entry per CDR3 protein. Of hundreds of thousands of distinct CDR3 sequences in the sample, around 13% were seen once. The sample comprised PBMCs or a T cell subset sorted from them (not recorded which). The chain is built from TRBV3-1 and TRBJ2-5; TRBD2 is a possible D gene (5 bases). This receptor was obtained from a man in his late teens or twenties who had mild COVID-19 (a few samples of this study predate the infection). Cell type and time point are not known. CDR3 sequence reads: CASSPAEGRGTQYF. Written as DNA, the CDR3 is TGTGCCAGCAGCCCCGCCGAGGGTCGAGGGACCCAGTACTTC.